This T cell receptor (beta chain) derives from a study of CXCR3-negative and CXCR3-positive naive CD8 T cells. As regards this clonotype: Its specificity is not known.

TRB cDNA libraries were made by UMI-labeled 5' RACE. Following a re-call of the 5' RACE reads, TCRdb has one entry per CDR3 protein and lacks DNA. Its clone listing holds around 81,000 distinct CDR3 sequences. Broader study findings: Each naive subset displayed comparably high diversity, whereas memory CD8+ cells displayed much lower diversity.

The clonotype was recovered from a human donor in good health. Some clones in this sample may be carry-over from other donors' samples. Input material: naive CXCR3- CD8+ T cells from blood. Subset defined: CD45RO-CCR7+CD27+CD95- naive CD8+ T cells lacking CXCR3 (TNR3-).

This chain's CDR3 is CSAIQGNEQFF. J is TRBJ2-1 and V is TRBV20-1; TCRdb gives TRBD1 as the D gene, but with no DNA this cannot be confirmed. Germline lookup yields CDR1 DFQATT and CDR2 SNEGSKA (reference sequence). The CDR3 contains 11 residues.